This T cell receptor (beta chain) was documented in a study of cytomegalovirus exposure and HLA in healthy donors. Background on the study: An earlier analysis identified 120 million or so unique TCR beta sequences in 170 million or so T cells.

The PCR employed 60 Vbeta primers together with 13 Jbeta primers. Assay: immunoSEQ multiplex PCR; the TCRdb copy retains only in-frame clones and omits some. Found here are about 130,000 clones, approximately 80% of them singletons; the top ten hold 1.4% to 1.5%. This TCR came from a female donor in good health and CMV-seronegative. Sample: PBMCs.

The CDR3 DNA follows: TGCGCCAGCAGCCTTAGACTAGCGGGTAGCTACGAGCAGTACTTC. Its protein is CASSLRLAGSYEQYF. V is TRBV4-3 and J is TRBJ2-7; 10 bases map to TRBD2. CDR3 length: 15 residues. In germline, CDR1 is LGHNA, CDR2 YSLEER. Trimming took 4 bases from V and 3 from J; bases not matched to a gene: 6.